The rows below give T cell receptor beta chains drawn from one sample of a study of blood T cells in healthy people across ages. One entry per CDR3 protein, called by TCRdb with MiXCR from the 5' RACE reads. The repertoire has nearly 800,000 distinct CDR3 sequences, more than 50% of them found once; the top ten carry about 26%. Input material: blood. Every receptor here comes from a man aged 40-49 years in good health. Each CDR3 is given with its conserved first and last residue. D genes are given only for firm matches. Not all rows give a size; the values are once, few, many and, for expanded clones, a class.

v_gene	len	abundance	j_gene	d_gene	CDR3nt	CDR3aa
TRBV6-5	14	.	TRBJ2-7	.	TGTGCCAGCAGCCAGGGGGGGGGCCGGTACGAGCAGTACTTC	CASSQGGGRYEQYF
TRBV5-5	13	.	TRBJ1-1	TRBD1	TGTACCAGCAGCGCAACAGGGGGAACTGAAGCTTTCTTT	CTSSATGGTEAFF
TRBV6-5	15	few	TRBJ2-3	.	TGTGCCAGCAGCCTTCTTGGGACTAGCACAGATACGCAGTATTTT	CASSLLGTSTDTQYF
TRBV5-1	15	.	TRBJ2-1	TRBD1	TGCGCCAGCAGCTTGGGACAGGGCCACTACAATGAGCAGTTCTTC	CASSLGQGHYNEQFF
TRBV5-1	15	few	TRBJ2-5	.	TGCGCCAGCAGTGAGATAGGTCGAACACAAGAGACCCAGTACTTC	CASSEIGRTQETQYF
TRBV29-1	13	.	TRBJ2-1	.	TGCAGCGTTGTGCGGAGGGGATACAATGAGCAGTTCTTC	CSVVRRGYNEQFF
TRBV14	15	.	TRBJ2-7	TRBD1	TGTGCCAGCAGCCAAGTGGGACAGGGGGCATACGAGCAGTACTTC	CASSQVGQGAYEQYF
TRBV5-1	15	.	TRBJ1-4	.	TGCGCCGGCAGCTTGGACGGGATTTCTAATGAAAAACTGTTTTTT	CAGSLDGISNEKLFF
TRBV20-1	15	.	TRBJ2-3	.	TGCAGTGCGGCGGTTACAGGGTTCAGCACAGATACGCAGTATTTT	CSAAVTGFSTDTQYF
TRBV6-6	13	few	TRBJ2-4	.	TGTGCCAGCCGCGGACCTAGTCGTGGTATTCAGTACTTC	CASRGPSRGIQYF
TRBV12-3/TRBV12-4	13	.	TRBJ1-4	.	TGTGCCAGCAGCATAGTGGGGGAAGAAAAACTGTTTTTT	CASSIVGEEKLFF
TRBV20-1	21	once	TRBJ2-1	TRBD2	TGCAGTGCTAGAGATTTCGAGGTAGCGGGCGTAAACCCCGGCTCCTACAATGAGCAGTTCTTC	CSARDFEVAGVNPGSYNEQFF
TRBV29-1	14	.	TRBJ1-1	.	TGCAGCGTTGCCGGGGTGTTACTGAACACTGAAGCTTTCTTT	CSVAGVLLNTEAFF
TRBV20-1	14	.	TRBJ2-7	TRBD1	TGCAGTGCTAGAGTTAACCACAGGGGCTACGAGCAGTACTTC	CSARVNHRGYEQYF
TRBV20-1	14	many	TRBJ2-2	.	TGCAGTGCTAAGGGGGGCCGGGACACCGGGGAGCTGTTTTTT	CSAKGGRDTGELFF
TRBV28	12	.	TRBJ1-5	.	TGTGCCAGCAGCGCCATTTCTCAGCCCCAGCATTTT	CASSAISQPQHF
TRBV7-2	14	few	TRBJ2-3	TRBD1	TGTGCCAGCAACAGGGGCGCGAATGCAGATACGCAGTATTTT	CASNRGANADTQYF
TRBV6-2/TRBV6-3	15	.	TRBJ1-2	.	TGTGCCAGCAGTTACGTATCAGGGCGGAACTATGGCTACACCTTC	CASSYVSGRNYGYTF
TRBV12-3/TRBV12-4	12	few	TRBJ1-2	.	TGTGCCAGCAGTCTCGATCAGTATGGCTACACCTTC	CASSLDQYGYTF
TRBV30	14	many	TRBJ1-4	TRBD1	TGTGCCTGGAGCGCGGGACAGACTAATGAAAAACTGTTTTTT	CAWSAGQTNEKLFF
TRBV7-2	15	.	TRBJ2-5	.	TGTGCCAGCAGCTTAGGCCGAGAGCTCCAAGAGACCCAGTACTTC	CASSLGRELQETQYF
TRBV7-2	15	once	TRBJ1-4	.	TGTGCCAGCAGCGCCGGACCGTCTCTGGGGGAAAAACTGTTTTTT	CASSAGPSLGEKLFF
TRBV29-1	13	few	TRBJ2-7	.	TGCAGCGTTGAAGGTTCCACACAATACGAGCAGTACTTC	CSVEGSTQYEQYF
TRBV10-3	13	.	TRBJ2-1	TRBD1	TGTGCCACTGACAGGGCCCCCGAGAACGAGCAGTTCTTC	CATDRAPENEQFF
TRBV5-1	14	few	TRBJ2-2	.	TGCGCCAGCTCAAGAGAGAGTCAAACCGGGGAGCTGTTTTTT	CASSRESQTGELFF
TRBV15	14	.	TRBJ2-7	.	TGTGCCACCAGCAGAGACCCAGGGACCTACGAGCAGTACTTC	CATSRDPGTYEQYF
TRBV2	14	.	TRBJ1-6	.	TGTGCCAGCAGTGATAACGGGGGGGACTCACCCCTCCACTTT	CASSDNGGDSPLHF
TRBV9	15	.	TRBJ2-5	TRBD1	TGTGCCAGCAGCGTTACTTCGACAGGGGGGGAGACCCAGTACTTC	CASSVTSTGGETQYF
TRBV5-1	13	.	TRBJ2-1	.	TGCGCCAGCAACCCTGACGTCTACAATGAGCAGTTCTTC	CASNPDVYNEQFF
TRBV6-2/TRBV6-3	19	.	TRBJ2-7	.	TGTGCCAGCAGTTACTCGATATTCTCAGTCAAATCCAAGAGCGGCGAGCAGTACTTC	CASSYSIFSVKSKSGEQYF
TRBV15	20	once	TRBJ2-6	TRBD1	TGTGCCACCAGGCTCAGAAGAAAGACAGGGGATAGCTCTGGGGCCAACATCCTGACTTTC	CATRLRRKTGDSSGANILTF
TRBV6-4	16	.	TRBJ1-2	.	TGTGCCAGCAGTGACTCGAGGACCTCAGCGGTATATGGCTACACCTTC	CASSDSRTSAVYGYTF
TRBV11-2	15	.	TRBJ2-3	.	TGTGCCAGCAGTCCTCTCAGGGGCCGCACAGATACGCAGTATTTT	CASSPLRGRTDTQYF
TRBV5-1	15	.	TRBJ1-1	.	TGCGCCAGCAGCCCAGGGACATCCCAGAACACTGAAGCTTTCTTT	CASSPGTSQNTEAFF